This TCR beta chain was found in a study of sequential checkpoint blockade in melanoma. Turning to the study itself: Randomization was 1:1 between first-line nivolumab→ipilimumab and ipilimumab→nivolumab. Maintenance nivolumab came after either treatment sequence.

The table came from immunoSEQ multiplex PCR; TCRdb's copy has only in-frame clones and leaves some out. Of about 17,000 clones in the sample, about 80% are singletons; the top ten hold approximately 12%. Sample treatment: randomized to nivolumab then ipilimumab (arm A) or the reverse (arm B). Patients had received no earlier DNA-damaging chemotherapy. Sorted cells were live CD3+CD8+, lacking CD19 and CD56, from PBMCs. This clonotype was obtained from a human donor with melanoma. This specimen was CD8+ T cells sorted from blood (inferred from file names), taken from a patient given nivolumab and ipilimumab in sequence.

Written as DNA, the CDR3 is TGTGCCAGCAGTTACAAGGGGGCTCAGCCCCAGCATTTT. This sequence encodes CASSYKGAQPQHF. The gene calls are TRBV6-5 and TRBJ1-5, with 7 bases fitting TRBD1. Germline values: CDR1 MNHEY, CDR2 SVGAGI. The CDR3 consists of 13 residues. The V segment lost 2 bases and the J segment 6 bases; nucleotides outside the gene matches: 1.